These T cell receptor beta chains were read from a single sample in a study of T cells in Graves' hyperthyroidism and ophthalmopathy. TCRdb used MiXCR to reprocess the multiplex PCR reads, holding one entry per CDR3 protein. The sample consists of hundreds of thousands of distinct CDR3 sequences, around 15% of them appearing once. The sample comprised blood. The receptors were sampled from a woman under 30 with Graves' hyperthyroidism. CDR3s include the opening cysteine and the closing phenylalanine or tryptophan. The D gene is left open where the match is weak. For some rows the clone size is stated as once, few or many, or as a class when expanded; others skip it.

CAWSYPTGGSYEQYF,TGTGCCTGGAGTTACCCGACAGGAGGGTCCTACGAGCAGTACTTC,15,TRBV30,.,TRBJ2-7,many
CASSPVGPNQPQHF,TGTGCCAGCAGCCCCGTCGGGCCAAATCAGCCCCAGCATTTT,14,TRBV27,.,TRBJ1-5,.
CASTRVVGFRDTQYF,TGTGCCAGCACCCGAGTAGTAGGCTTTCGAGATACGCAGTATTTT,15,TRBV27,.,TRBJ2-3,few
CASSYSRVAGGLPHRTNTGELFF,TGTGCCAGCAGTTACTCGCGGGTAGCGGGAGGGCTGCCCCACCGGACGAACACCGGGGAGCTGTTTTTT,23,TRBV6-5,TRBD2,TRBJ2-2,many
CSARGTGGIDYWAYEQYF,TGCAGTGCTAGAGGGACAGGGGGCATCGATTACTGGGCTTACGAGCAGTACTTC,18,TRBV20-1,TRBD1,TRBJ2-7,few
CAWSSRDGNTEAFF,TGTGCCTGGAGTTCCCGGGACGGTAACACTGAAGCTTTCTTT,14,TRBV30,.,TRBJ1-1,few
CSVEISTGANVLTF,TGCAGCGTTGAAATCAGTACCGGGGCCAACGTCCTGACTTTC,14,TRBV29-1,.,TRBJ2-6,.
CSARDPRSSYNEQFF,TGCAGTGCTAGAGATCCTAGGAGCTCCTACAATGAGCAGTTCTTC,15,TRBV20-1,.,TRBJ2-1,few
CSATIRTANSAQYF,TGCAGTGCTACTATACGGACGGCAAATTCGGCCCAGTACTTC,14,TRBV20-1,.,TRBJ2-5,many
CASSPPTGVNYGYTF,TGTGCCAGCAGTCCACCCACAGGGGTTAACTATGGCTACACCTTC,15,TRBV28,TRBD1,TRBJ1-2,many
CASSYGRNTYEQYF,TGTGCCAGCTCATACGGACGGAACACCTACGAGCAGTACTTC,14,TRBV18,.,TRBJ2-7,many
CSAPGPPNNEQFF,TGCAGTGCCCCGGGACCCCCCAACAATGAGCAGTTCTTC,13,TRBV20-1,.,TRBJ2-1,many
CASSQSPPSETQYF,TGTGCCAGCAGCCAATCTCCACCCTCGGAGACCCAGTACTTC,14,TRBV3-1,.,TRBJ2-5,few
CASSLLGGGALDTEAFF,TGTGCCAGCAGCTTATTAGGGGGGGGGGCACTGGACACTGAAGCTTTCTTT,17,TRBV7-3,.,TRBJ1-1,.
CASSTDISSYNEQFF,TGTGCCAGCAGTACAGACATCAGCTCCTACAATGAGCAGTTCTTC,15,TRBV13,.,TRBJ2-1,many
CAWSVPGQGWYEQYF,TGTGCCTGGAGTGTACCGGGACAGGGATGGTACGAGCAGTACTTC,15,TRBV30,TRBD1,TRBJ2-7,many
CASSLKGGRAGNEQFF,TGTGCCAGCAGCCTCAAGGGAGGGAGGGCCGGCAATGAGCAGTTCTTC,16,TRBV4-2,TRBD2,TRBJ2-1,.
CASSLAGGISGRPKETQYF,TGTGCCAGCAGCTTGGCCGGGGGAATTAGCGGGAGACCGAAAGAGACCCAGTACTTC,19,TRBV5-5,TRBD2,TRBJ2-5,few
CASSQLAGGVETQYF,TGTGCCAGCAGTCAGCTAGCGGGAGGAGTAGAGACCCAGTACTTC,15,TRBV6-2/TRBV6-3,TRBD2,TRBJ2-5,few
CASSYVRGREQYF,TGTGCCAGCAGCTACGTCAGGGGGCGCGAGCAGTACTTC,13,TRBV7-2,TRBD1,TRBJ2-7,many
CASSYASSYGYTF,TGTGCCAGCAGTTACGCTTCAAGCTATGGCTACACCTTC,13,TRBV6-1,.,TRBJ1-2,many
CASWSSNYGYTF,TGTGCCAGTTGGAGCTCTAACTATGGCTACACCTTC,12,TRBV19,.,TRBJ1-2,few
CSVEVRGTFSYEQYF,TGCAGCGTTGAAGTGCGGGGGACCTTTTCCTACGAGCAGTACTTC,15,TRBV29-1,TRBD2,TRBJ2-7,.
CASSQSQVYHRREQFF,TGTGCCAGCAGCCAATCACAGGTCTATCATCGCCGTGAGCAGTTCTTC,16,TRBV6-1,.,TRBJ2-1,.
CASSQDGREQFF,TGTGCCAGCAGCCAAGATGGCCGGGAGCAGTTCTTC,12,TRBV3-1,.,TRBJ2-1,many
CASLLTGDTEAFF,TGTGCCAGCCTACTGACAGGGGACACTGAAGCTTTCTTT,13,TRBV7-9,TRBD1,TRBJ1-1,few
CSAREGISNQPQHF,TGCAGTGCTAGAGAAGGCATTAGCAATCAGCCCCAGCATTTT,14,TRBV20-1,.,TRBJ1-5,many
CALQANYGYTF,TGTGCCTTACAGGCGAACTATGGCTACACCTTC,11,TRBV30,.,TRBJ1-2,many
CASSMLKGDTQYF,TGTGCCAGCAGTATGCTGAAGGGGGATACGCAGTATTTT,13,TRBV2,.,TRBJ2-3,many
CASSRLAGGVYSEQFF,TGCGCCAGCAGCCGATTAGCGGGAGGAGTATACAGTGAGCAGTTCTTC,16,TRBV5-1,TRBD2,TRBJ2-1,.
CASSLISGVYEQFF,TGTGCCAGCTCATTAATTTCGGGAGTGTATGAGCAGTTCTTC,14,TRBV18,.,TRBJ2-1,many
CASSLPGTLIHEQFF,TGTGCCAGCAGCTTACCGGGAACTCTTATCCATGAGCAGTTCTTC,15,TRBV7-3,.,TRBJ2-1,few
CASSSPRGADSYNSPLHF,TGTGCCAGCAGTTCCCCCAGGGGGGCGGACTCCTATAATTCACCCCTCCACTTT,18,TRBV28,TRBD1,TRBJ1-6,.
CASRKRNPETQYF,TGTGCCAGCAGGAAGAGGAATCCAGAGACCCAGTACTTC,13,TRBV6-1,.,TRBJ2-5,.
CASSPWRGPQFF,TGTGCCAGCAGCCCCTGGCGGGGACCGCAGTTCTTC,12,TRBV13,.,TRBJ2-1,few
CSARDLIAGESRGEQYF,TGCAGTGCTAGAGATCTTATAGCGGGAGAGTCCAGGGGAGAGCAGTACTTC,17,TRBV20-1,TRBD2,TRBJ2-7,many
CAWITAQGYEQYF,TGTGCCTGGATAACGGCTCAGGGCTACGAGCAGTACTTC,13,TRBV30,.,TRBJ2-7,many
CASSLIGHSGANVLTF,TGTGCCAGCAGCTTAATAGGACACTCTGGGGCCAACGTCCTGACTTTC,16,TRBV7-3,.,TRBJ2-6,.
CASSWGGYEQYF,TGTGCCAGCAGCTGGGGAGGCTACGAGCAGTACTTC,12,TRBV7-8,.,TRBJ2-7,many
CASSYPDRPNYGYTF,TGTGCCAGCAGTTACCCGGACAGACCGAACTATGGCTACACCTTC,15,TRBV6-2/TRBV6-3,.,TRBJ1-2,few
CATSENHSNQPQHF,TGTGCCACCAGTGAGAATCACTCCAATCAGCCCCAGCATTTT,14,TRBV24-1,.,TRBJ1-5,few
CAWSTRYEQYF,TGTGCCTGGAGTACCCGCTACGAGCAGTACTTC,11,TRBV30,.,TRBJ2-7,many
CASSVGGTGNEQFF,TGTGCCAGCAGCGTAGGAGGCACCGGGAATGAGCAGTTCTTC,14,TRBV9,.,TRBJ2-1,few
CASSIRTGKLYEQYF,TGTGCCAGCAGTATAAGGACAGGGAAGCTTTACGAGCAGTACTTC,15,TRBV11-1,TRBD1,TRBJ2-7,many
CASSPHRDSYEQYF,TGCGCCAGCAGTCCACACAGGGACTCCTACGAGCAGTACTTC,14,TRBV10-1,.,TRBJ2-7,many
CASSVAPSNQPQHF,TGTGCCAGCAGCGTAGCACCCAGCAATCAGCCCCAGCATTTT,14,TRBV9,.,TRBJ1-5,few
CASSARDRVDKQFF,TGTGCCAGCAGCGCAAGAGACAGGGTCGATAAGCAGTTCTTC,14,TRBV13,TRBD1,TRBJ2-1,.
CASSHPPGTSNQPQHF,TGTGCCAGTAGTCATCCTCCGGGGACCTCAAATCAGCCCCAGCATTTT,16,TRBV19,.,TRBJ1-5,.
CSARDQTSGYEQYF,TGCAGTGCTAGAGACCAGACTAGCGGCTACGAGCAGTACTTC,14,TRBV20-1,TRBD2,TRBJ2-7,many
CASSVISYTDTQYF,TGTGCCAGCAGTGTAATTAGTTACACAGATACGCAGTATTTT,14,TRBV2,.,TRBJ2-3,many
CSARDIGRDLRQPQHF,TGCAGTGCTAGAGATATAGGCCGGGACCTCAGGCAGCCCCAGCATTTT,16,TRBV20-1,.,TRBJ1-5,many
CASKGFSYEQYF,TGTGCCAGCAAGGGGTTCTCCTACGAGCAGTACTTC,12,TRBV27,.,TRBJ2-7,.
CASKLGLAGGGEQYF,TGCGCCAGCAAGCTCGGGCTAGCGGGAGGTGGGGAGCAGTACTTC,15,TRBV5-1,TRBD2,TRBJ2-7,many
CSVRSGTGAGGTEAFF,TGCAGCGTTAGGTCGGGGACAGGGGCAGGGGGGACTGAAGCTTTCTTT,16,TRBV29-1,TRBD1,TRBJ1-1,few
CASSQDYYEQFF,TGTGCCAGCAGCCAGGACTACTATGAGCAGTTCTTC,12,TRBV3-1,.,TRBJ2-1,many